The clone carrying this TCR beta chain came up once. The sample is drawn from a study of blood T cell repertoires in COVID-19. Study as a whole: T cells, B-cell-depleted T cells, or PBMCs provided the cDNA or gDNA that served as material.

The cohort comprised adults aged 18 to 89 years residing in about two dozen US areas. Membership in each cohort depended on participant-reported clinical history. Some clones are missing from TCRdb's copy, which holds only in-frame ones; the method was immunoSEQ multiplex PCR. The data hold approximately 350,000 clones, with approximately 84% observed a single time. Germline-derived CDR1 and CDR2 are MNHEY and SMNVEV (reference sequence). The germline V and J ends were trimmed by 5 bases and 5 bases, with 18 bases remaining between them. The CDR3 has 15 amino acids. This chain connects TRBV27 to TRBJ1-1; D perhaps matches TRBD1 (6 bases). The TCR was taken from a young woman who had recovered from COVID-19. Material for sequencing was PBMCs or T cells enriched from blood (not recorded which). The CDR3 DNA is TGTGCCAGCAGTCCAGCGGGGGGGGCGATGACTGAAGCTTTCTTT. Translated: CASSPAGGAMTEAFF.